These T cell receptor beta chains were read from a single sample in a study of T cells in localized non-small cell lung cancer. Measured with immunoSEQ multiplex PCR; TCRdb has only the in-frame clones, and not every one. The sample lists about 83,000 clones, around 82% seen once, with less than 9.5% in the top ten. Here the sequenced sample was peripheral blood, taken before any cancer treatment. The receptors derive from a female donor aged 60 or older with stage I lung adenocarcinoma. CDR3s include the opening cysteine and the closing phenylalanine or tryptophan. A D gene is named only where the DNA matches it firmly. Size is omitted from some rows. Given values are once, few, many or a class for expanded clones.

clone size | J gene | D gene | V gene | CDR3 protein | CDR3 DNA
NA | TRBJ2-1 | NA | TRBV5-1 | CASSLTGFLDEQFF | TGCGCCAGCAGCTTAACAGGGTTTTTGGATGAGCAGTTCTTC
NA | TRBJ2-3 | NA | TRBV5-1 | CASSLTTQRTDTQYF | TGCGCCAGCAGCTTGACTACCCAACGCACAGATACGCAGTATTTT
NA | TRBJ1-1 | NA | TRBV6-5 | CASSPTTENTEAFF | TGTGCCAGCAGTCCCACTACAGAGAACACTGAAGCTTTCTTT
NA | TRBJ1-1 | NA | TRBV13 | CASSLRETRETEAFF | TGTGCCAGCAGCTTAAGGGAGACAAGGGAGACTGAAGCTTTCTTT
NA | TRBJ1-3 | NA | TRBV15 | CATQVNSGNTIYF | TGTGCCACCCAGGTTAATTCTGGAAACACCATATATTTT
NA | TRBJ1-5 | NA | TRBV4-2 | CASSQEVGPNQPQHF | TGTGCCAGCAGCCAAGAAGTAGGACCCAATCAGCCCCAGCATTTT
few | TRBJ2-1 | TRBD2 | TRBV6-6 | CASELAGDNEQFF | TGTGCCAGCGAGCTAGCGGGAGACAATGAGCAGTTCTTC
once | TRBJ2-3 | NA | TRBV4-2 | CASSQDQTGTSLNTQYF | TGTGCCAGCAGCCAAGATCAGACCGGGACCAGTCTTAATACGCAGTATTTT
NA | TRBJ1-1 | NA | TRBV6-6 | CASSYGGITEAFF | TGTGCCAGCAGTTATGGGGGGATCACTGAAGCTTTCTTT
NA | TRBJ2-7 | NA | TRBV6-5 | CASRTRYEQYF | TGTGCCAGCCGGACGCGATACGAGCAGTACTTC
few | TRBJ2-1 | NA | TRBV7-2 | CASSLGPPNEQFF | TGTGCCAGCAGCTTAGGGCCTCCCAACGAGCAGTTCTTC
NA | TRBJ2-2 | TRBD2 | TRBV4-2 | CASSQSSGGAGELFF | TGTGCCAGCAGCCAGAGTAGCGGGGGGGCCGGGGAGCTGTTTTTT
NA | TRBJ1-5 | NA | TRBV6-1 | CASSEALWGGINQPQHF | TGTGCCAGCAGTGAAGCGCTTTGGGGAGGGATCAATCAGCCCCAGCATTTT
NA | TRBJ2-1 | NA | TRBV11-3 | CASSFETSGGTYNEQFF | TGTGCCAGCAGCTTCGAGACCTCGGGGGGCACCTACAATGAGCAGTTCTTC
few | TRBJ1-1 | NA | TRBV6-6 | CASSYSENTEAFF | TGTGCCAGCAGTTACTCGGAGAACACTGAAGCTTTCTTT
NA | TRBJ1-4 | NA | TRBV15 | CATKQGNEKLFF | TGTGCCACCAAACAGGGCAATGAAAAACTGTTTTTT
NA | TRBJ2-3 | NA | TRBV5-4 | CASSLEGTSDTQYF | TGTGCCAGCAGCTTGGAGGGCACTTCAGATACGCAGTATTTT
NA | TRBJ1-2 | NA | TRBV7-3 | CASSLEAGTDGGYTF | TGTGCCAGCAGCTTAGAAGCCGGGACTGACGGCGGCTACACCTTC
NA | TRBJ2-3 | NA | TRBV9 | CASSVDARGSYDTQYF | TGTGCCAGCAGCGTGGATGCCCGAGGTTCGTATGATACGCAGTATTTT
NA | TRBJ1-2 | TRBD1 | TRBV10-3 | CAISTSGTGDGYGYTF | TGTGCCATCAGCACATCCGGGACAGGGGATGGCTATGGCTACACCTTC
NA | TRBJ1-3 | NA | TRBV27 | CASGVSGNTIYF | TGTGCCTCAGGCGTCTCTGGAAACACCATATATTTT
NA | TRBJ2-7 | NA | TRBV5-4 | CASSSPVARGQYF | TGTGCCAGCAGCTCCCCGGTAGCAAGGGGGCAGTACTTC
few | TRBJ1-1 | TRBD1 | TRBV2 | CASSVGQGVAEAFF | TGTGCCAGCAGTGTGGGACAGGGGGTAGCTGAAGCTTTCTTT
NA | TRBJ2-7 | NA | TRBV4-2 | CASSLDGYEQYF | TGTGCCAGCAGTCTAGACGGCTACGAGCAGTACTTC
NA | TRBJ1-5 | NA | TRBV5-5 | CASSLGGSSNQPQHF | TGTGCCAGCAGCTTGGGGGGGAGTAGCAATCAGCCCCAGCATTTT
NA | TRBJ2-3 | NA | TRBV9 | CASSVGSVSTDTQYF | TGTGCCAGCAGCGTAGGGTCAGTTAGCACAGATACGCAGTATTTT
NA | TRBJ2-3 | NA | TRBV4-3 | CASSQDRREGDTQYF | TGCGCCAGCAGCCAAGATCGCAGGGAAGGAGATACGCAGTATTTT
once | TRBJ2-7 | NA | TRBV19 | CASTPGPAYEQYF | TGTGCCAGTACACCGGGACCAGCCTACGAGCAGTACTTC
NA | TRBJ2-4 | NA | TRBV12-5 | CASGPVGVDGKNIQYF | TGTGCTAGTGGGCCCGTGGGGGTGGATGGCAAAAACATTCAGTACTTC
NA | TRBJ2-7 | NA | TRBV18 | CASSRGTDSYEQYF | TGTGCCAGCTCACGTGGGACGGATTCCTACGAGCAGTACTTC
NA | TRBJ2-3 | TRBD2 | TRBV7-8 | CASSFKASGGWKDTQYF | TGTGCCAGCAGCTTCAAGGCTAGCGGGGGCTGGAAAGATACGCAGTATTTT
NA | TRBJ1-2 | NA | TRBV19 | CASSMSFPLRNYGYTF | TGTGCCAGTAGTATGAGTTTCCCACTACGTAACTATGGCTACACCTTC
NA | TRBJ2-7 | TRBD2 | TRBV28 | CASSLPPPSGRSKQYF | TGTGCCAGCAGCCTACCCCCTCCTAGCGGGAGGTCAAAGCAGTACTTC
NA | TRBJ1-1 | NA | TRBV18 | CASSPPMNTEAFF | TGTGCCAGCTCACCACCGATGAACACTGAAGCTTTCTTT
NA | TRBJ2-1 | NA | TRBV5-4 | CASSFAGLVGPGEQFF | TGTGCCAGCAGCTTTGCGGGACTCGTGGGACCCGGGGAGCAGTTCTTC
NA | TRBJ2-1 | TRBD2 | TRBV11-2 | CASSFLTSGGSYNEQFF | TGTGCCAGCAGCTTCCTGACTAGCGGGGGCTCCTACAATGAGCAGTTCTTC
once | TRBJ1-2 | TRBD1 | TRBV18 | CASSPRTGRDYGYTF | TGTGCCAGCTCACCACGGACAGGGAGGGACTATGGCTACACCTTC
few | TRBJ2-3 | NA | TRBV6-1 | CASSYKDTQYF | TGTGCCAGCAGTTACAAGGATACGCAGTATTTT
NA | TRBJ2-7 | TRBD1 | TRBV4-1 | CASSQEVTGVPYEQYF | TGCGCCAGCAGCCAAGAGGTGACAGGGGTTCCCTACGAGCAGTACTTC
NA | TRBJ1-2 | TRBD1 | TRBV10-3 | CAISPGGTGGIGYTF | TGTGCCATCAGTCCTGGCGGGACAGGGGGCATCGGCTACACCTTC
NA | TRBJ1-2 | TRBD1 | TRBV6-1 | CASSEILGQIGGYTF | TGTGCCAGCAGTGAAATACTGGGACAGATCGGTGGCTACACCTTC
NA | TRBJ1-4 | NA | TRBV6-1 | CASRLRGGFSEKLFF | TGTGCCAGCAGACTCCGAGGAGGGTTTAGTGAAAAACTGTTTTTT
NA | TRBJ1-2 | NA | TRBV7-2 | CASSRASDSSAYGYTF | TGTGCCAGCAGCAGGGCCTCGGACAGCTCGGCCTATGGCTACACCTTC
NA | TRBJ1-2 | NA | TRBV6-1 | CASSGGFGYGYTF | TGTGCCAGCAGTGGGGGGTTTGGCTATGGCTACACCTTC
NA | TRBJ2-7 | NA | TRBV29-1 | CSVDQGGSYEQYF | TGCAGCGTTGATCAGGGGGGCTCCTACGAGCAGTACTTC
NA | TRBJ1-2 | NA | TRBV5-4 | CASSLRRGVGGGYTF | TGTGCCAGCAGCTTAAGGAGAGGGGTGGGTGGTGGCTACACCTTC
NA | TRBJ2-7 | TRBD2 | TRBV4-1 | CASSQDVAGGREQYF | TGCGCCAGCAGCCAAGATGTCGCGGGAGGGCGCGAGCAGTACTTC
NA | TRBJ2-7 | TRBD2 | TRBV5-1 | CASSLTTSGTAVEQYF | TGCGCCAGCAGCTTAACAACGAGCGGGACTGCTGTCGAGCAGTACTTC
NA | TRBJ1-1 | NA | TRBV5-4 | CASSPTPDAEAFF | TGTGCCAGCAGCCCGACCCCGGACGCTGAAGCTTTCTTT
NA | TRBJ2-1 | NA | TRBV11-2 | CASPEGGNEQFF | TGTGCCAGTCCCGAGGGGGGGAATGAGCAGTTCTTC
NA | TRBJ1-2 | TRBD1 | TRBV4-1 | CASSQDARGHYGYTF | TGCGCCAGCAGCCAAGATGCCAGGGGGCACTATGGCTACACCTTC
NA | TRBJ2-5 | NA | TRBV5-4 | CASSPRVSGLQETQYF | TGTGCCAGCAGCCCTCGAGTCAGCGGGCTGCAAGAGACCCAGTACTTC
NA | TRBJ1-2 | TRBD1 | TRBV10-3 | CATGQGTAANYGYTF | TGTGCCACCGGACAGGGGACCGCAGCTAACTATGGCTACACCTTC
NA | TRBJ1-1 | NA | TRBV5-1 | CASRSADYTEAFF | TGCGCCAGCAGATCAGCGGATTACACTGAAGCTTTCTTT
NA | TRBJ2-5 | TRBD1 | TRBV2 | CASSDPTGGGETQYF | TGTGCCAGCAGTGATCCCACAGGGGGTGGAGAGACCCAGTACTTC
NA | TRBJ2-1 | NA | TRBV11-2 | CASSLVLGQSYNEQFF | TGTGCCAGCAGCTTAGTACTGGGGCAATCCTACAATGAGCAGTTCTTC
NA | TRBJ2-7 | TRBD1 | TRBV11-3 | CASSPRDRGYEQYF | TGTGCCAGCAGCCCCCGGGACAGGGGCTACGAGCAGTACTTC